This TCR beta chain was recorded in a study of blood T cells in healthy people across ages. The V gene's germline CDR1 is SGHVS and CDR2 FQNEAQ. J lost 0 bases, V lost 5 bases, and 17 bases had no gene match. This CDR3 contains 19 residues. Primed by a sample-barcoded 5' primer and a J-beta primer mix, a second PCR proceeded for about 6 to 12 cycles. TCRdb re-called the 5' RACE reads through MiXCR, storing one row per CDR3 protein. The sample lists fewer than 800,000 distinct CDR3 sequences; roughly 25% were seen once. Another study also made use of these data, one on T cells of mothers and their children.

The receptor comes from a boy younger than 18 in good health. Specimen: blood. The rearrangement links TRBV7-8 to TRBJ2-3; 7 bases match TRBD1. The CDR3, as DNA: TGTGCCAGCAGCCCCAAGTCTGCAATAGTGGGACAGAGCACAGATACGCAGTATTTT. Protein: CASSPKSAIVGQSTDTQYF.